The clone carrying this T cell receptor beta chain was counted only a few times. Its antigen is undetermined. MiXCR, applied by TCRdb to the 5' RACE reads, yields one record per CDR3 protein. The profile shows nearly 900,000 distinct CDR3 sequences, roughly an eighth of them singletons. This sample is part of a study of identical twins. V lost 4 bases, J lost 7 bases, and 13 bases stayed unmatched. Germline V gene data show CDR1 as SNHLY and CDR2 as FYNNEI. This CDR3 is 17 amino acids long. Study-wide results and caveats: Findings came from cross-sectional statistics, without long-term follow-up of donors. Researchers reported excess low generation probability among twin-shared out-of-frame alpha sequences.

The data also belong to a second study, concerning yellow fever vaccine responses in identical twins. In that study: Each twin's T cell response to the vaccine was reported to look partly convergent and partly personalized.

The source is a woman younger than 30 in good health. The chain links TRBV2 to TRBJ2-7, with TRBD2 identical over 13 bases. The sequenced sample was PBMCs. CDR3 bases: TGTGCCAGCAGTGCGGGACTAGCGGGAAAGATTCCGGGGGAGCAGTACTTC. It encodes CASSAGLAGKIPGEQYF.